This record covers a single T cell receptor (beta chain). These data come from a study of shared clonotypes between healthy human individuals. The material for each subset, its genomic DNA, was split evenly across several immunoSEQ plates. Only in-frame clones appear in the TCRdb table, and some are missing; sequencing was by immunoSEQ multiplex PCR. The sample consists of a few million clones, 90% to 97% of them appearing once. Germline lookup yields CDR1 SGHNT and CDR2 YYREEE (reference sequence). The CDR3 loop spans 14 amino acids. V lost 3 bases and J lost 5; bases outside the gene matches: 7. The donor population consisted of healthy HIV-negative adults with no recent acute infections or vaccinations.

The chain employs TRBV5-4 and TRBJ2-5, with 7 bases fitting TRBD1. What was sequenced was naive CD4+ T cells sorted from blood. Subset here: CD45RA+ positively selected. This TCR came from a man between 18 and 35 years old in good health. The CDR3 region is CASSSGQAKETQYF. The CDR3, as DNA: TGTGCCAGCAGCTCAGGACAGGCGAAGGAGACCCAGTACTTC.